This T cell receptor (beta chain) was sequenced during a study of human T cells and chemical hapten exposure. A note on this clonotype: A much larger clone lies one base from this, so it may be a read error.

Germline values: CDR1 SGHAT, CDR2 FQNNGV. The CDR3 loop spans 13 amino acids. With 1 base removed from V and 9 bases from J, the gap between germline ends came to 10 bases. This sample's time point: patch test 2, 6 weeks after DPC sensitization. This sample's treatment: therapeutic diphenylcyclopropenone sensitization with weekly scalp DPC. TCRdb re-called the RACE reads with MiXCR, one entry per CDR3 protein. The sample lists 75,000 to 90,000 distinct CDR3 sequences; about 10% were seen once. The receptor comes from a woman in her fifties or sixties with alopecia areata. Some clones in this sample may be carry-over from other donors' samples. The rearrangement links TRBV11-2 to TRBJ2-1; tentative D call: TRBD2 (6 bases). The specimen comprised whole blood, sampled in connection with sensitization to the hapten diphenylcyclopropenone (DPC). CDR3 sequence: CASSLGLASEQFF. Here the CDR3 DNA reads TGTGCCAGCAGCTTAGGGCTAGCGAGTGAGCAGTTCTTC.